The 32 T cell receptor beta chains below were found in one sample sequenced in a study of T cells in localized non-small cell lung cancer. Sequencing was performed with immunoSEQ multiplex PCR; in TCRdb, only in-frame clones are kept and a portion is missing. The table has 40,000 to 60,000 clones, 81% seen once; the top ten hold approximately 17%. The source material was peripheral blood mononuclear cells, sampled before any cancer treatment. These receptor sequences come from a man aged 40 to 70 with stage III lung adenocarcinoma.

The chain carries TRBV30 and TRBJ2-3; D remains ambiguous. This CDR3 has 12 amino acids. Germline CDR1 and CDR2: GTSNPN and SVGIG (reference sequence). Trimming left V 6 bases short and J 0 bases short, with 7 bases between. CDR3 sequence (DNA): TGTGCCTGCCACGCTAGCACAGATACGCAGTATTTT. It translates to CACHASTDTQYF.

This sequence joins TRBV5-1 and TRBJ2-1; no firm D call. The CDR3 loop spans 15 amino acids. Germline assignment: CDR1 SGHRS and CDR2 YFSETQ. The V and J ends lost 1 base and 0 bases respectively, with 8 bases between them. CDR3 bases: TGCGCCAGCAGCTTGCTTGACTTCTCCTACAATGAGCAGTTCTTC. Its translation is CASSLLDFSYNEQFF.

This sequence joins TRBV11-2 and TRBJ2-3; maybe TRBD2 (5 bases). The V and J ends lost 1 base and 4 bases respectively, with 9 bases between them. The CDR3 is made up of 14 amino acids. Germline V CDR1 and CDR2: SGHAT, FQNNGV. The CDR3 spells CASSLVGESDTQYF. CDR3 in DNA: TGTGCCAGCAGCTTAGTCGGGGAGTCAGATACGCAGTATTTT.

V and J are TRBV5-6 and TRBJ1-2; maybe TRBD1 (6 bases). Trimming cost V 2 bases and J 4 bases, with 9 bases left between them. This CDR3 is 13 amino acids long. Germline-derived CDR1 and CDR2 are SGHDT and YYEEEE. The CDR3 is CASSFTGSYGYTF. CDR3 nucleotides: TGTGCCAGCAGCTTCACAGGGAGCTATGGCTACACCTTC. Full variable domain (remainder filled in from reference TRBV5-6 and TRBJ1-2): DAGVTQSPTHLIKTRGQQVTLRCSPKSGHDTVSWYQQALGQGPQFIFQYYEEEERQRGNFPDRFSGHQFPNYSSELNVNALLLGDSALYLCASSFTGSYGYTFGSGTRLTVV.

The rearrangement joins TRBV10-2 to TRBJ2-7; 8 positions match TRBD2. CDR1 WSHSY and CDR2 SAAADI come from the germline V gene. This CDR3 has 13 amino acids. V dropped 6 bases and J dropped 2; count of bases not matched to a gene: 3. Here the CDR3 reads CASRAGGAYEQYF. CDR3 in DNA: TGCGCCAGCAGGGCCGGGGGGGCCTACGAGCAGTACTTC.

This rearrangement joins TRBV27 to TRBJ1-1; TRBD1 aligns across 7 bases. The CDR3 runs 15 residues. The V gene's germline CDR1 is MNHEY and CDR2 SMNVEV (reference sequence). J was trimmed by 1 base and V by 2 bases; bases with no gene match: 4. The CDR3 sequence: CASSLRTGSNTEAFF. CDR3 DNA: TGTGCCAGCAGTTTACGGACAGGTTCGAACACTGAAGCTTTCTTT.

The V and J genes are TRBV19 and TRBJ2-6; TRBD1 might be the D (6 bases). This CDR3 is built from 18 residues. CDR1 LNHDA and CDR2 SQIVND come from the germline V gene (reference sequence). V lost 0 bases and J lost 1, with 13 bases in between. The CDR3 nucleotides are TGTGCCAGTAGTATAGATGGGGCCAGGGGATCTGGGGCCAACGTCCTGACTTTC. Protein sequence: CASSIDGARGSGANVLTF.

This chain joins TRBV30 and TRBJ2-1, with D perhaps matching TRBD2 (6 bases). The ends were cut back, 6 bases at V and 3 bases at J, with 12 bases in the middle. This CDR3 has 13 residues. Germline loops: CDR1 GTSNPN, CDR2 SVGIG (reference sequence). In DNA form, the CDR3 reads TGTGCCTGCCGGGACTCTAGCTACAATGAGCAGTTCTTC. Its protein is CACRDSSYNEQFF.

In its sample, this clone was seen once. The chain couples TRBV7-2 to TRBJ2-1, with TRBD1 as a possible D gene (6 bases). Germline-derived CDR1 and CDR2 are SGHTA and FQGNSA. This CDR3 spans 10 amino acids. Trimming shortened V by 10 bases and J by 10 bases, and 11 bases separated the two germline ends. Here the CDR3 reads CATRGAEQFF. CDR3 coding DNA: TGTGCCACCAGGGGAGCGGAGCAGTTCTTC. Supplemented by reference TRBV7-2 and TRBJ2-1, the full variable domain reads GAGVSQSPSNKVTEKGKDVELRCDPISGHTALYWYRQSLGQGLEFLIYFQGNSAPDKSGLPSDRFSAERTGGSVSTLTIQRTQQEDSAVYLCATRGAEQFFGPGTRLTVL.

The rearrangement joins TRBV6-5 to TRBJ1-1; D remains ambiguous. V shed 7 bases and J shed 2 bases, with 5 bases lying between them. The CDR3 loop spans 11 amino acids. Germline V gene lookup returns CDR1 MNHEY and CDR2 SVGAGI. In DNA, the CDR3 is TGTGCCAGCAAAGGAAACACTGAAGCTTTCTTT. This sequence encodes CASKGNTEAFF.

This clone appeared once. The chain is built from TRBV7-2 and TRBJ2-1; tentative D call: TRBD2 (6 bases). There are 15 residues in the CDR3. Germline loops: CDR1 SGHTA, CDR2 FQGNSA. Trimming left V 4 bases short and J 7 bases short, with 17 bases between. The CDR3 region is CASSSELAVFNEQFF. CDR3 nucleotide sequence: TGTGCCAGCAGCTCAGAACTAGCTGTCTTTAATGAGCAGTTCTTC.

The V gene is TRBV30, the J gene TRBJ2-6; D unclear. Germline values: CDR1 GTSNPN, CDR2 SVGIG (reference sequence). The CDR3 is made up of 17 amino acids. V dropped 2 bases and J dropped 0 bases, with 14 bases sitting between them. The CDR3 DNA reads as TGTGCCTGGAGTAAGGGCTACCCCTCCTCTGGGGCCAACGTCCTGACTTTC. This encodes CAWSKGYPSSGANVLTF.

The chain employs TRBV11-2 and TRBJ2-3; no firm D call. Trimming shortened V by 5 bases and J by 4 bases, and 10 bases separated the two germline ends. The CDR3 runs to 13 residues. The germline gives CDR1 SGHAT, CDR2 FQNNGV. CDR3 loop: CASSPAVADTQYF. Here the CDR3 DNA reads TGTGCCAGCAGCCCCGCGGTGGCAGATACGCAGTATTTT.

This chain links TRBV2 with TRBJ2-2; D unclear. CDR3 length: 12 residues. The germline V gene has CDR1 SNHLY and CDR2 FYNNEI. Trimming removed 5 bases from V and 7 bases from J, with 8 bases in between. The CDR3 loop is CASSTRNGELFF. CDR3 nucleotide sequence: TGTGCCAGCAGTACCCGAAACGGGGAGCTGTTTTTT.

This clone was found a few times. The chain joins TRBV11-2 to TRBJ2-7; no clear D gene. The CDR3 consists of 12 residues. Trimming took 5 bases from V and 4 from J, leaving 9 bases between them. Germline assignment: CDR1 SGHAT and CDR2 FQNNGV. The CDR3 region has the DNA TGTGCCAGCAGCGACGGGCTTTACGAGCAGTACTTC. This translates into CASSDGLYEQYF.

This chain connects TRBV7-6 to TRBJ2-6, with D maybe TRBD2 (5 bases). Per the germline V gene, CDR1 is SGHVS and CDR2 is FNYEAQ. The CDR3 totals 14 residues. V dropped 4 bases and J dropped 3 bases, with 7 bases sitting between them. The CDR3 coding sequence is TGTGCCAGCAGCTCCGAGGGTGGGGCCAACGTCCTGACTTTC. Protein sequence: CASSSEGGANVLTF.

V and J are TRBV30 and TRBJ2-1; D may be TRBD2 (6 bases). Germline CDR1 and CDR2: GTSNPN and SVGIG (reference sequence). Trimming stripped 8 bases from V and 6 bases from J, with 20 bases between. This CDR3 region has 14 residues. CDR3 region: CAGGKGLLGNEQFF. For the CDR3, the DNA is TGTGCCGGAGGTAAGGGACTCCTCGGCAATGAGCAGTTCTTC.

J is TRBJ2-7 and V is TRBV6-1; no clear D gene. Germline CDR1 is MNHNS and CDR2 is SASEGT. Trimming left V 6 bases short and J 0 bases short, with 12 bases between. The CDR3 loop spans 14 amino acids. This CDR3 reads CASRDVLSSYEQYF. The CDR3 bases are TGTGCCAGCAGGGACGTCCTCAGCTCCTACGAGCAGTACTTC.

V gene TRBV29-1 combines with J gene TRBJ1-4; TRBD1 matches 8 bases. V lost 4 bases and J lost 7; bases outside the gene matches: 5. Germline V gene lookup returns CDR1 SQVTM and CDR2 ANQGSEA. There are 13 residues in the CDR3. DNA for the CDR3: TGCAGCGTTGCCGACAGGGGTTTTGAAAAACTGTTTTTT. This encodes CSVADRGFEKLFF.

This rearrangement joins TRBV27 to TRBJ2-3; 10 nucleotides match TRBD1. CDR1 is MNHEY and CDR2 is SMNVEV in the germline V gene (reference sequence). The CDR3 sequence is 20 residues long. Trimming removed 5 bases from V and 6 bases from J; junction bases left unmatched: 23. The CDR3 here is CASSPTAFISGTGAWDTQYF. As DNA, the CDR3 is TGTGCCAGCAGTCCAACCGCGTTCATATCCGGGACAGGGGCCTGGGATACGCAGTATTTT.

This rearrangement joins TRBV12-5 to TRBJ2-6; TRBD2 aligns across 9 bases. Germline V CDR1 and CDR2: LGHNT, FRNRAP. V trimming: 5 bases; J trimming: 2 bases; junction bases outside the gene matches: 10. There are 18 residues in the CDR3. The DNA of the CDR3 is TGTGCTAGTGGTACCGGACCGGGACTAGCCCCTGGGGCCAACGTCCTGACTTTC. This translates into CASGTGPGLAPGANVLTF.

The CDR3 DNA reads TGTGCCAGCAGCCAAGATTGGGGGCTTCGCGTCTCCTACGAGCAGTACTTC. Its translation: CASSQDWGLRVSYEQYF. This sequence joins TRBV4-2 and TRBJ2-7; a possible D gene is TRBD1 (6 bases). Trimming stripped 0 bases from V and 0 bases from J, with 15 bases between. Germline CDR1 reads LGHNA; CDR2 reads YNFKEQ. This CDR3 comprises 17 residues.

This clone was recorded only once. The rearrangement uses TRBV6-6 and TRBJ2-1; 7 bases fit TRBD1. CDR1 and CDR2 from the germline V gene are MNHNY and SVGAGI (reference sequence). This CDR3 region has 14 residues. V was clipped by 6 bases and J by 5 bases; unmatched bases: 7. The CDR3: CASRSATGDNEQFF. In nucleotides, the CDR3 is TGTGCCAGCAGGTCAGCCACAGGGGACAATGAGCAGTTCTTC.

The chain couples TRBV7-6 to TRBJ2-5, with D perhaps matching TRBD2 (7 bases). Trimming removed 5 bases at V and 9 bases at J, with 16 bases between. This CDR3 has 13 amino acids. Germline V gives CDR1 SGHVS, CDR2 FNYEAQ. This chain's CDR3 is CASSPRGGKAQYF. The DNA of the CDR3 is TGTGCCAGCAGCCCTAGGGGGGGGAAAGCCCAGTACTTC.

The chain links TRBV6-6 to TRBJ1-6; D might be TRBD1 (6 bases). The CDR3 is 15 residues long. Germline values: CDR1 MNHNY, CDR2 SVGAGI (reference sequence). The V end was cut by 5 bases, the J end by 6 bases, with 14 bases between. CDR3 loop: CASSPTGPPNSPLHF. CDR3 DNA: TGTGCCAGCAGTCCCACAGGGCCTCCTAATTCACCCCTCCACTTT.

The V gene is TRBV6-4, the J gene TRBJ2-3, with unresolved D. Between the trimmed V and J ends, which lost 6 bases and 2 bases, there was a span of 9 bases. Germline lookup yields CDR1 MRHNA and CDR2 SNTAGT. The CDR3 runs to 13 residues. The chain's CDR3 is CASSPGHTDTQYF. The CDR3 DNA sequence: TGTGCCAGCAGCCCCGGTCACACAGATACGCAGTATTTT.

This clone appeared a few times. The chain combines TRBV18 with TRBJ2-6; TRBD1 matches at 7 bases. Losses at the gene ends were 4 bases for V and 0 bases for J; bases not matched to a gene: 9. Germline CDR1 and CDR2: KGHSH and LQKENI. The CDR3 is 18 residues long. The CDR3 sequence is CASSRRTGSNSGANVLTF. The CDR3 nucleotides read TGTGCCAGCTCACGCCGGACAGGCTCTAACTCTGGGGCCAACGTCCTGACTTTC. Looking up the rest from reference TRBV18 and TRBJ2-6 gives the full variable domain: NAGVMQNPRHLVRRRGQEARLRCSPMKGHSHVYWYRQLPEEGLKFMVYLQKENIIDESGMPKERFSAEFPKEGPSILRIQQVVRGDSAAYFCASSRRTGSNSGANVLTFGAGSRLTVL.

The CDR3 here is CASSILAGSSYNEQFF. Here the CDR3 DNA reads TGTGCCAGTAGTATTCTAGCGGGGAGCTCCTACAATGAGCAGTTCTTC. The gene calls are TRBV19 and TRBJ2-1; TRBD2 aligns across 9 bases. Germline trimming cut 3 bases from V and 0 bases from J; bases unmatched to any gene: 3. Germline values: CDR1 LNHDA, CDR2 SQIVND (reference sequence). CDR3 length: 16 residues.

The chain couples TRBV19 to TRBJ2-4; 10 positions agree with TRBD1. Per germline, CDR1 LNHDA and CDR2 SQIVND (reference sequence). V lost 5 bases and J lost 11; bases outside the gene matches: 9. The CDR3 extends over 14 amino acids. The CDR3 DNA sequence: TGTGCCAGTAGTCTAGGACAGGGGGGCTTCTTTCAGTACTTC. As protein: CASSLGQGGFFQYF. The full variable domain, rest sourced from reference TRBV19 and TRBJ2-4, is DGGITQSPKYLFRKEGQNVTLSCEQNLNHDAMYWYRQDPGQGLRLIYYSQIVNDFQKGDIAEGYSVSREKKESFPLTVTSAQKNPTAFYLCASSLGQGGFFQYFGAGTRLSVL.

The chain employs TRBV11-2 and TRBJ2-7; D possibly corresponds to TRBD2 (6 bases). V was cut by 0 bases and J by 4 bases, with 10 bases left in between. The CDR3 runs 14 residues. Germline CDR1 and CDR2: SGHAT and FQNNGV. The CDR3 here is CASSLERLAYEQYF. The CDR3 region has the DNA TGTGCCAGCAGCTTAGAGAGGCTAGCGTACGAGCAGTACTTC.

The chain uses TRBV6-6 and TRBJ2-3; no firm D call. V was pared by 0 bases and J by 6 bases, with 7 bases between. This CDR3 has 13 residues. Germline assignment: CDR1 MNHNY and CDR2 SVGAGI (reference sequence). The CDR3 DNA follows: TGTGCCAGCAGTTACTCGAGGCGGGATACGCAGTATTTT. It is translated as CASSYSRRDTQYF.

V gene TRBV19 combines with J gene TRBJ2-1; the D call may be TRBD1 or TRBD2 (5 bases each). The V gene lost 0 bases and the J gene lost 3 bases, with 18 bases spanning the gap. The CDR3 sequence is 18 residues long. Per the germline V gene, CDR1 is LNHDA and CDR2 is SQIVND (reference sequence). CDR3 in amino acids: CASSIDLFGTSFYNEQFF. DNA of the CDR3: TGTGCCAGTAGTATAGATCTATTCGGGACCAGCTTCTACAATGAGCAGTTCTTC.